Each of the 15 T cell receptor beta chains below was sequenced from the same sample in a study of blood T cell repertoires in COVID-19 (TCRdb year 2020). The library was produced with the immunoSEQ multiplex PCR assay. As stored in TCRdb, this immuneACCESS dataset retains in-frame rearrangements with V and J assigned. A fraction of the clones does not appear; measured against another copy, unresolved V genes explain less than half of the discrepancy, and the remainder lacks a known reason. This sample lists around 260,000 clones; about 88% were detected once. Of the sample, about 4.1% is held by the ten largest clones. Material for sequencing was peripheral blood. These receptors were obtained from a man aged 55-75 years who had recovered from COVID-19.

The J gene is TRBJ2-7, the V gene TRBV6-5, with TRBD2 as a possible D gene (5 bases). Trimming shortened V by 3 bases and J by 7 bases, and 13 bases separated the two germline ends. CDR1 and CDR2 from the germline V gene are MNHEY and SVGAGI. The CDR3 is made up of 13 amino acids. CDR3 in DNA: TGTGCCAGCAGTTATCGGACCGGGGTTGAGCAGTACTTC. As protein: CASSYRTGVEQYF.

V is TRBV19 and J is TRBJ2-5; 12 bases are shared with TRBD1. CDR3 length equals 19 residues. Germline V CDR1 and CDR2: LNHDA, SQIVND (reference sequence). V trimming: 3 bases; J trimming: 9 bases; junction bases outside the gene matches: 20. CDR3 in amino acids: CASSIGRNRDRGRGSAQYF. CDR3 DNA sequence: TGTGCCAGTAGTATCGGGCGGAACCGGGACAGGGGGCGAGGCAGCGCCCAGTACTTC. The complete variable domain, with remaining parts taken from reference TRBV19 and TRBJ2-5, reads DGGITQSPKYLFRKEGQNVTLSCEQNLNHDAMYWYRQDPGQGLRLIYYSQIVNDFQKGDIAEGYSVSREKKESFPLTVTSAQKNPTAFYLCASSIGRNRDRGRGSAQYFGPGTRLLVL.

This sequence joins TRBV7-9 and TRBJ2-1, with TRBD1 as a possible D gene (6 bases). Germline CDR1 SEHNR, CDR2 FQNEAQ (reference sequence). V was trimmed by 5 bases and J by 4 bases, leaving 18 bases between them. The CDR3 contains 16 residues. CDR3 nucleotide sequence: TGTGCCAGCAGCCCGCCCGGGACACAATCGTACAATGAGCAGTTCTTC. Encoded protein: CASSPPGTQSYNEQFF.

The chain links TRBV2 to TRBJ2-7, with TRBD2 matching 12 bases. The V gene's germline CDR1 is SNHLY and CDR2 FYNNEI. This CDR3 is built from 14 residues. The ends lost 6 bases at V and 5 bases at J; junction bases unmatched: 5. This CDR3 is CASRPLAGGHEQYF. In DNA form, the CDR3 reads TGTGCCAGCAGGCCACTAGCGGGGGGCCACGAGCAGTACTTC.

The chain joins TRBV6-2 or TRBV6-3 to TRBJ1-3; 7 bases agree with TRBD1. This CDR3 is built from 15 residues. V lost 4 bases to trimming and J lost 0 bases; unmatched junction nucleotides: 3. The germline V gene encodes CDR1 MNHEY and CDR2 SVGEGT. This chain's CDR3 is CASSSTGTSGNTIYF. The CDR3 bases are TGTGCCAGCAGTTCGACAGGGACCTCTGGAAACACCATATATTTT.

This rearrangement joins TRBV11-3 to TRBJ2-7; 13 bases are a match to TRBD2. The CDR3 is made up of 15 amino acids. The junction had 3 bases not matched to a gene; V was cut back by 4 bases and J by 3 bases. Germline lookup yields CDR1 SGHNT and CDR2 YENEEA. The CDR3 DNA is TGTGCCAGCAGCTCGGGACTAGCGGGAAACTACGAGCAGTACTTC. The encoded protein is CASSSGLAGNYEQYF.

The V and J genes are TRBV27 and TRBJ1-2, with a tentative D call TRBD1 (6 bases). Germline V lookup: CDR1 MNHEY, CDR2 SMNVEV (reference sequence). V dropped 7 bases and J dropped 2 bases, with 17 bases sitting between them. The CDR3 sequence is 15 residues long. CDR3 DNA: TGTGCCAGCAAGTTAGAGACAGGCGGAAACTATGGCTACACCTTC. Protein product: CASKLETGGNYGYTF.

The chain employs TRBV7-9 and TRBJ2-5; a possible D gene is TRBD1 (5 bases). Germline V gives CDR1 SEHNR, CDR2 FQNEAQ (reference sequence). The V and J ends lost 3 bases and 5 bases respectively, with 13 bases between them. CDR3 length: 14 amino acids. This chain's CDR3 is CASSFRVKGETQYF. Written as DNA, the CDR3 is TGTGCCAGCAGCTTTAGGGTGAAGGGGGAGACCCAGTACTTC.

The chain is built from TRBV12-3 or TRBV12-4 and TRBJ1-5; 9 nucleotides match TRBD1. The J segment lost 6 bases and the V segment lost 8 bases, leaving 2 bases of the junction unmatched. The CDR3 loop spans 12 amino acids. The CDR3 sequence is CASRTGAQPQHF. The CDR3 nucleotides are TGTGCCAGCCGGACAGGGGCTCAGCCCCAGCATTTT.

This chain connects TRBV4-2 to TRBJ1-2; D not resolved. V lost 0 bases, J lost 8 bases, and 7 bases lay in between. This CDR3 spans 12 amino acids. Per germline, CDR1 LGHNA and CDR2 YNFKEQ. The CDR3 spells CASSQDRKGYTF. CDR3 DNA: TGTGCCAGCAGCCAAGACAGGAAGGGCTACACCTTC.

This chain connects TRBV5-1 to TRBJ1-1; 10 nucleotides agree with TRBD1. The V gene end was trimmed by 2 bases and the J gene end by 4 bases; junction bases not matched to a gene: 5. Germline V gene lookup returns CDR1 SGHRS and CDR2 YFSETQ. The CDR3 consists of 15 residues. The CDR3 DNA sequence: TGCGCCAGCAGCTTAGGGGGACAGGGGAGCACTGAAGCTTTCTTT. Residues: CASSLGGQGSTEAFF.

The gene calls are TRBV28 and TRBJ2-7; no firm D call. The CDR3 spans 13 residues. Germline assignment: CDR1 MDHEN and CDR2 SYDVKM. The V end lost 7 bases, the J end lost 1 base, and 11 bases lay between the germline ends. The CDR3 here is CASTGGDSYEQYF. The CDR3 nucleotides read TGTGCCAGCACTGGCGGAGATTCCTACGAGCAGTACTTC.

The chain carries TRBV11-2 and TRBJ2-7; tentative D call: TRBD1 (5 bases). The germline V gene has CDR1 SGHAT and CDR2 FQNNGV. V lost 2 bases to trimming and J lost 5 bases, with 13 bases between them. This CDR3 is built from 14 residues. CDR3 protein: CASSLQGRAHEQYF. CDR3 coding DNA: TGTGCCAGCAGCTTACAGGGCAGGGCCCACGAGCAGTACTTC. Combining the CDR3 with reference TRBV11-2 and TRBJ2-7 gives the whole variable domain EAGVAQSPRYKIIEKRQSVAFWCNPISGHATLYWYQQILGQGPKLLIQFQNNGVVDDSQLPKDRFSAERLKGVDSTLKIQPAKLEDSAVYLCASSLQGRAHEQYFGPGTRLTVT.

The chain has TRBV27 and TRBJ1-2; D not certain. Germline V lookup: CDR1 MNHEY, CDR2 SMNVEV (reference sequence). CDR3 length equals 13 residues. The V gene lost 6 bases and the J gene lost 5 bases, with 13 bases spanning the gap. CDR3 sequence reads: CASRESGLYGYTF. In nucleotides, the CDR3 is TGTGCCAGCAGAGAATCGGGGTTATATGGCTACACCTTC.

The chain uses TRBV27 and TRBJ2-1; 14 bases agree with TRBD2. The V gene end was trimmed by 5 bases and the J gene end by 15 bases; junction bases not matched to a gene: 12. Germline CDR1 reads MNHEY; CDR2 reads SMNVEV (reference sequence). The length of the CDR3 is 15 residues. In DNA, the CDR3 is TGTGCCAGCAGTCTCGCCCGGACTAGCGGGGGGAGGCCGTTCTTC. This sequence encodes CASSLARTSGGRPFF.